This T cell receptor (beta chain) was obtained from a study of blood T cell repertoires in COVID-19. Trimming stripped 2 bases from V and 4 bases from J, with 9 bases between. The CDR3 consists of 14 residues. CDR1 and CDR2 from the germline V gene are MDHEN and SYDVKM. In the source study's methods: Nucleated cell number was recorded as an estimate derived from reference gene primer amplification. Profiling relied on immunoSEQ multiplex PCR, and the TCRdb table lists in-frame clones only, not all of them. The DNA was the basis for D and trimming; V, J and clone size are from that table. The profile covers about 100,000 clones, with more than 70% appearing a single time and under 5.5% taken by the ten largest.

The sample was peripheral blood. The rearrangement joins TRBV28 to TRBJ1-5, with D possibly being TRBD1 (5 bases). The clonotype originates from a man aged 40-49 years with active or convalescent COVID-19. CDR3 DNA: TGTGCCAGCAGTTTAAGCAGGGCGAATCAGCCCCAGCATTTT. It specifies CASSLSRANQPQHF. Looking up the rest from reference TRBV28 and TRBJ1-5 gives the full variable domain: DVKVTQSSRYLVKRTGEKVFLECVQDMDHENMFWYRQDPGLGLRLIYFSYDVKMKEKGDIPEGYSVSREKKERFSLILESASTNQTSMYLCASSLSRANQPQHFGDGTRLSIL.